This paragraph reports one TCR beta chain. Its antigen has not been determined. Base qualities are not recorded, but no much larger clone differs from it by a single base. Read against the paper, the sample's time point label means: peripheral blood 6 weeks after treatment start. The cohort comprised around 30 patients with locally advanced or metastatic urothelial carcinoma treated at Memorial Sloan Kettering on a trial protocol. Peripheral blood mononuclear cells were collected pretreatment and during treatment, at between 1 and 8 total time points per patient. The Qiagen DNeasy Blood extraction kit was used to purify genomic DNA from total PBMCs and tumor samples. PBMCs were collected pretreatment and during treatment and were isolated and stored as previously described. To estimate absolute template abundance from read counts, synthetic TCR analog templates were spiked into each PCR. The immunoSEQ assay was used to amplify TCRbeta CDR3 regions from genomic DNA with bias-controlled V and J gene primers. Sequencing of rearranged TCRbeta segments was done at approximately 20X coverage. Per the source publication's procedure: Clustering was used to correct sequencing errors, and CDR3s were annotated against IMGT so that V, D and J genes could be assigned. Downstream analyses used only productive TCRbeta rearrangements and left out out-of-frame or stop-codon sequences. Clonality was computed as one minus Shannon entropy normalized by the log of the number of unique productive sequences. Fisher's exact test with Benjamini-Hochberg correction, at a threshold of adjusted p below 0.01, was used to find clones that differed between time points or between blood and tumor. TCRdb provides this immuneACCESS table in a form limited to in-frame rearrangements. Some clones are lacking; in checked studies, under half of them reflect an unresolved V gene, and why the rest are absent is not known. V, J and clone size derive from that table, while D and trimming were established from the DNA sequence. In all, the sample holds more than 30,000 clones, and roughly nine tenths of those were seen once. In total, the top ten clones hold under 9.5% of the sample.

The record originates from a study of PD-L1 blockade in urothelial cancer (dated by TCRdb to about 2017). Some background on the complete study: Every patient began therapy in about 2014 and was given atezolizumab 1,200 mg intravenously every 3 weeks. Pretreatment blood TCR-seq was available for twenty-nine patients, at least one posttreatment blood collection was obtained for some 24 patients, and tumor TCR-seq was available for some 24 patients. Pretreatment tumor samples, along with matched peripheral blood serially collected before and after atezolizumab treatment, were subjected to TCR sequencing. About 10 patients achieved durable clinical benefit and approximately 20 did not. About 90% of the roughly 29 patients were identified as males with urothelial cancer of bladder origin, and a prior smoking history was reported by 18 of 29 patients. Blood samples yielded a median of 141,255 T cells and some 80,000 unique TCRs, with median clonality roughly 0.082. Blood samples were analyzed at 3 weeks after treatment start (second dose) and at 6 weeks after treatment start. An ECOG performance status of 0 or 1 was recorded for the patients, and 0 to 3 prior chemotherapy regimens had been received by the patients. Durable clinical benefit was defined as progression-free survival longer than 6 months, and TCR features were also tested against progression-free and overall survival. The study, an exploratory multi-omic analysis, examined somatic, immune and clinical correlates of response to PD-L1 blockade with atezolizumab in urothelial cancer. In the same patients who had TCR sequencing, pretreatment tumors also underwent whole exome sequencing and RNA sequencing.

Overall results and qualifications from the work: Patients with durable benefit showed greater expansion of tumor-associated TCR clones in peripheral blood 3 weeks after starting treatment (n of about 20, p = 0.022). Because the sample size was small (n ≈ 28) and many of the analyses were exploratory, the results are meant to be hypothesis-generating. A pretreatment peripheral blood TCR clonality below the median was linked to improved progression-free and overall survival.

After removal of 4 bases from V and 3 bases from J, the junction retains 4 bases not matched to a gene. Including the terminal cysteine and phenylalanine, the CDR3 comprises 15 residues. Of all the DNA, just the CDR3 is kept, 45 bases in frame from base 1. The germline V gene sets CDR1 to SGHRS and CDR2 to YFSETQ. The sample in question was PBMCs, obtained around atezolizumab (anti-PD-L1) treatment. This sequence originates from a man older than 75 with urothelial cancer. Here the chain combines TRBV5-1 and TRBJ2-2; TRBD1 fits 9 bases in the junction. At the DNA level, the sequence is TGCGCCAGCAGCCCACGGACAGGGGACACCGGGGAGCTGTTTTTT. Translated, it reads CASSPRTGDTGELFF.